This T cell receptor (beta chain) comes out of a study of human CD8 memory T cell subsets. Germline V gene data show CDR1 as SEHNR and CDR2 as FQNEAQ (reference sequence). The CDR3 consists of 17 residues. UMI-labeled 5' RACE was the method by which TCR beta libraries were made. From the 5' RACE reads, TCRdb lists one entry per CDR3 protein and no DNA. This table lists about 6,700 distinct CDR3 sequences. This clonotype is identified as medium-sized (0.01 to 0.1%) from frequency. J is TRBJ2-4 and V is TRBV7-9; TCRdb's D call, TRBD2, is unchecked because there is no DNA. The sample consisted of CD8+ stem-like memory T cells (TSCM and TCM) sorted from PBMCs. Subset in this sample: stem-like memory CD8 T cells (TSTEM), CCR7+ PD-1- TIGIT-. This clonotype was obtained from a human donor in good health. The CDR3 is CASSPEGGTIAKNIQYF.